Following are 10 T cell receptor beta chains from one sample sequenced in a study of blood T cell repertoires in COVID-19. Clones were sequenced by immunoSEQ multiplex PCR, and TCRdb holds only the in-frame ones, with some missing. The sample has about 110,000 clones, roughly 82% seen once. What was sequenced was peripheral blood. These receptor sequences come from a woman in her sixties or seventies with acute or convalescent COVID-19.

The chain recombines TRBV10-3 with TRBJ2-1; 7 bases are a match to TRBD1. CDR1 and CDR2 (germline): ENHRY, SYGVKD. This CDR3 has 14 amino acids. Trimming removed 2 bases from V and 10 bases from J; junction bases left unmatched: 8. This CDR3 is CAISEADRPPEQFF. In DNA, the CDR3 is TGTGCCATCAGTGAGGCGGACAGGCCCCCGGAGCAGTTCTTC.

The chain uses TRBV3-1 (or the pseudogene TRBV3-2) and TRBJ2-7; D gene uncertain. There are 11 residues in the CDR3. The germline gives CDR1 LGHDT, CDR2 YNNKEL (reference sequence). V lost 0 bases, J lost 7 bases, and 4 bases lay in between. CDR3 sequence: CASSQDPEQYF. The DNA for the CDR3 is TGTGCCAGCAGCCAAGACCCAGAGCAGTACTTC.

V and J are TRBV30 and TRBJ2-2; the D gene is possibly TRBD1 (6 bases). CDR1 is GTSNPN, CDR2 SVGIG, per germline (reference sequence). The CDR3 totals 11 residues. Trimming removed 5 bases from V and 8 bases from J, with 9 bases in between. The CDR3: CAWEQGGELFF. CDR3 in DNA: TGTGCCTGGGAACAGGGTGGGGAGCTGTTTTTT.

This chain links TRBV9 with TRBJ1-1; no definite D call. CDR1 is SGDLS and CDR2 is YYNGEE in the germline V gene. The CDR3 loop spans 12 amino acids. V shed 4 bases and J shed 0 bases, with 4 bases lying between them. CDR3 DNA sequence: TGTGCCAGCAGCCCCTTGAACACTGAAGCTTTCTTT. It yields the protein CASSPLNTEAFF.

The chain uses TRBV6-2 or TRBV6-3 and TRBJ1-1; no clear D gene. Trimming took 2 bases from V and 7 from J, leaving 17 bases between them. The CDR3 extends over 15 amino acids. CDR1 is MNHEY and CDR2 is SVGEGT in the germline V gene. The CDR3 coding sequence is TGTGCCAGCAGTTACCTCCAGGTGGAGGGTGTTGAAGCTTTCTTT. Translating it yields CASSYLQVEGVEAFF.

In this sample, this clone turned up a few times. The genes are TRBV10-3 and TRBJ1-6, with a tentative D call TRBD1 (5 bases). CDR1 is ENHRY, CDR2 SYGVKD, per germline. Trimming took off 0 bases at V and 6 bases at J, with 18 bases between the two ends. CDR3 size: 18 residues. CDR3 region: CAISESQGLGAFNSPLHF. The DNA of the CDR3 is TGTGCCATCAGTGAGTCTCAGGGCCTAGGGGCCTTTAATTCACCCCTCCACTTT.

The chain joins TRBV18 to TRBJ2-5; 11 positions match TRBD1. The CDR3 sequence is 15 residues long. Germline loops: CDR1 KGHSH, CDR2 LQKENI. V gave up 4 bases and J gave up 3 bases; unmatched junction bases: 4. In DNA form, the CDR3 reads TGTGCCAGCTCACGCGGGACAGGGGGGAAAGAGACCCAGTACTTC. Translation: CASSRGTGGKETQYF.

The chain combines TRBV29-1 with TRBJ1-1; a weak D match, TRBD1 (6 bases). CDR3 length equals 12 residues. Germline-derived CDR1 and CDR2 are SQVTM and ANQGSEA. V was pared by 2 bases and J by 5 bases, with 9 bases between. The CDR3 nucleotides read TGCAGCGTTGAAAAGGGGGGGACTGAAGCTTTCTTT. Translating gives CSVEKGGTEAFF.

This clone was seen only a few times. This rearrangement joins TRBV9 to TRBJ1-3, with a tentative D call TRBD1 (5 bases). The CDR3 contains 17 residues. Germline CDR1 reads SGDLS; CDR2 reads YYNGEE. Trimming left V 0 bases short and J 0 bases short, with 13 bases between. The CDR3 loop reads CASSVEDNRSSGNTIYF. The CDR3 DNA follows: TGTGCCAGCAGCGTAGAGGACAACCGGAGCTCTGGAAACACCATATATTTT.

This chain connects TRBV6-5 to TRBJ1-4; D remains unclear. The CDR3 loop spans 11 amino acids. The germline V gene encodes CDR1 MNHEY and CDR2 SVGAGI. With 3 bases removed from V and 11 bases from J, the gap between germline ends came to 7 bases. The CDR3 sequence is CASSYAGKLFF. CDR3 DNA sequence: TGTGCCAGCAGTTATGCCGGTAAACTGTTTTTT.